These T cell receptor beta chains were read from a single sample in a study of T-cell memory formation after mild COVID-19. TCRdb reprocessed the 5' RACE reads with MiXCR, giving one entry per CDR3 protein. The table lists about 170,000 distinct CDR3 sequences, approximately 13% of them singletons. Sequenced input: PBMCs or a T cell subset sorted from them (not recorded which). Every receptor here comes from a young man who had mild COVID-19 (a few samples of this study predate the infection). Cell type and time point are not known. Both conserved end residues are part of each CDR3. D genes are given only for firm matches. Size values are once, few and many counts, or a class for expanded clones, and some rows have none.

D gene	clone size	V gene	J gene	CDR3 protein	CDR3 DNA
.	.	TRBV15	TRBJ1-2	CATSRDGARSNYGYTF	TGTGCCACCAGCAGAGATGGGGCCAGATCTAACTATGGCTACACCTTC
TRBD2	.	TRBV11-1	TRBJ2-3	CASSFKRGSTDTQYF	TGTGCCAGCAGCTTCAAGCGGGGAAGCACAGATACGCAGTATTTT
TRBD1	.	TRBV7-9	TRBJ2-1	CASNRGLRYEQFF	TGTGCCAGCAACAGGGGCCTCCGTTATGAGCAGTTCTTC
TRBD2	once	TRBV4-3	TRBJ2-5	CASSQYLADAQETQYF	TGCGCCAGCAGCCAGTACCTAGCGGATGCGCAAGAGACCCAGTACTTC
TRBD1	many	TRBV12-3/TRBV12-4	TRBJ1-2	CASSLIGTDYGYTF	TGTGCCAGCAGCCTAATCGGGACAGACTATGGCTACACCTTC
.	.	TRBV6-5	TRBJ2-3	CASSFVVSSTDTQYF	TGTGCCAGCAGTTTCGTGGTCAGTTCCACAGATACGCAGTATTTT
TRBD2	many	TRBV5-4	TRBJ2-5	CASSQTSGPETQYF	TGTGCCAGCAGCCAGACTAGCGGGCCAGAGACCCAGTACTTC
.	many	TRBV2	TRBJ2-1	CASSRPPGSSYNEQFF	TGTGCCAGCAGCCGCCCGCCGGGGAGCTCCTACAATGAGCAGTTCTTC
.	.	TRBV6-2/TRBV6-3	TRBJ2-5	CASRNTGGAQYF	TGTGCCAGCAGAAATACAGGAGGGGCCCAGTACTTC
.	many	TRBV5-1	TRBJ1-6	CASSSQGNSPLHF	TGCGCCAGCAGCTCTCAGGGGAATTCACCCCTCCACTTT
.	.	TRBV7-2	TRBJ1-5	CASSLAGEQPQHF	TGTGCCAGCAGCTTAGCGGGGGAACAGCCCCAGCATTTT
TRBD2	many	TRBV27	TRBJ2-2	CASSLRGAGELFF	TGTGCCAGCAGTTTACGGGGGGCCGGGGAGCTGTTTTTT
TRBD2	.	TRBV2	TRBJ2-3	CASSTSGGAGTDTQYF	TGTGCCAGCAGTACTAGCGGGGGGGCCGGCACAGATACGCAGTATTTT
TRBD1	many	TRBV12-3/TRBV12-4	TRBJ1-1	CASSFDRGSEAFF	TGTGCCAGCAGTTTCGACAGGGGATCTGAAGCTTTCTTT
TRBD1	.	TRBV5-1	TRBJ2-3	CASSTTGGSTDTQYF	TGCGCCAGCAGCACTACAGGGGGGAGCACAGATACGCAGTATTTT
.	many	TRBV10-3	TRBJ2-3	CAISPGGGSLADTQYF	TGTGCCATCAGCCCAGGAGGAGGTTCTCTGGCAGATACGCAGTATTTT
TRBD2	.	TRBV20-1	TRBJ2-1	CSASSGLVINEQFF	TGCAGCGCCTCCTCGGGACTAGTCATCAATGAGCAGTTCTTC
.	.	TRBV9	TRBJ1-6	CASRESYNSPLHF	TGTGCCAGCAGAGAATCCTATAATTCACCCCTCCACTTT
.	few	TRBV18	TRBJ2-7	CASSPGRQVYEQYF	TGTGCCAGCTCACCAGGTAGACAGGTCTACGAGCAGTACTTC
.	.	TRBV7-9	TRBJ1-1	CASSKAGAGDTEAFF	TGTGCCAGCAGCAAAGCAGGGGCAGGGGACACTGAAGCTTTCTTT
.	.	TRBV4-3	TRBJ2-3	CASSQDLGAAYTQYF	TGCGCCAGCAGCCAAGATCTGGGGGCGGCGTATACGCAGTATTTT
.	few	TRBV7-3	TRBJ1-2	CASSLGGAQNYGYTF	TGTGCCAGCAGCCTAGGAGGGGCCCAGAACTATGGCTACACCTTC
.	many	TRBV6-6	TRBJ2-3	CASGGADTQYF	TGTGCCAGTGGGGGCGCAGATACGCAGTATTTT
TRBD1	.	TRBV24-1	TRBJ1-5	CATSEAGTGGNQPQHF	TGTGCCACCAGTGAGGCCGGGACAGGGGGCAATCAGCCCCAGCATTTT
.	many	TRBV5-1	TRBJ2-7	CASSFGAYEQYF	TGCGCCAGCAGCTTCGGCGCCTACGAGCAGTACTTC
TRBD1	.	TRBV3-1	TRBJ1-3	CASSQETGFSGNTIYF	TGTGCCAGCAGCCAAGAGACAGGGTTCTCTGGAAACACCATATATTTT
.	.	TRBV7-9	TRBJ1-1	CASSLLPNTEAFF	TGTGCCAGCAGCTTACTTCCGAACACTGAAGCTTTCTTT
.	many	TRBV7-2	TRBJ2-3	CASSLMTDTQYF	TGTGCCAGCAGCTTAATGACAGATACGCAGTATTTT
.	.	TRBV7-6	TRBJ2-5	CASSSPDWEVLETQYF	TGTGCCAGCAGCTCCCCGGACTGGGAGGTTCTGGAGACCCAGTACTTC
.	once	TRBV7-2	TRBJ1-2	CASSLEVRAYGYTF	TGTGCCAGCAGCTTAGAGGTCAGGGCCTATGGCTACACCTTC
.	.	TRBV2	TRBJ1-6	CASSEEQGRHSPLHF	TGTGCCAGCAGTGAAGAACAGGGTAGGCATTCACCCCTCCACTTT
.	few	TRBV9	TRBJ2-3	CASSVDPAGDTQYF	TGTGCCAGCAGCGTAGACCCGGCGGGGGATACGCAGTATTTT
TRBD2	few	TRBV20-1	TRBJ2-2	CSARPPGRVTGELFF	TGCAGTGCTAGACCCCCGGGGAGGGTTACCGGGGAGCTGTTTTTT
.	many	TRBV7-2	TRBJ1-2	CASSLDKNYGYTF	TGTGCCAGCAGCCTGGACAAAAACTATGGCTACACCTTC
TRBD2	many	TRBV9	TRBJ2-5	CASSVGTSGGETQYF	TGTGCCAGCAGCGTAGGGACTAGCGGGGGAGAGACCCAGTACTTC
.	few	TRBV6-5	TRBJ1-6	CASRTPGSPLHF	TGTGCCAGCAGGACGCCGGGTTCACCCCTCCACTTT
.	few	TRBV7-2	TRBJ2-7	CASSLVGSASYEQYF	TGTGCCAGCAGCTTGGTGGGTAGCGCCTCCTACGAGCAGTACTTC
.	.	TRBV4-2	TRBJ2-5	CASSQGVVRGIVGTQYF	TGTGCCAGCAGCCAAGGAGTAGTAAGGGGTATAGTTGGGACCCAGTACTTC
TRBD1	.	TRBV6-5	TRBJ1-6	CASRTGGGSPLHF	TGTGCCAGCCGCACAGGGGGCGGATCACCCCTCCACTTT
TRBD1	few	TRBV6-5	TRBJ2-4	CASSPARRQGDKNIQYF	TGTGCCAGCAGTCCCGCGCGGAGACAGGGAGACAAAAACATTCAGTACTTC
.	.	TRBV2	TRBJ2-1	CASWEVREQFF	TGTGCCAGCTGGGAGGTTCGTGAGCAGTTCTTC
.	few	TRBV20-1	TRBJ1-5	CSARPMGGVHTQPQHF	TGCAGTGCTAGACCCATGGGAGGGGTCCATACCCAGCCCCAGCATTTT
.	.	TRBV7-2	TRBJ1-4	CASSFSGSNEKLFF	TGTGCCAGCAGCTTTTCGGGGTCTAATGAAAAACTGTTTTTT
.	few	TRBV5-1	TRBJ1-6	CASSSRGPRDYNSPLHF	TGCGCCAGCTCCTCCCGGGGCCCTAGGGACTATAATTCACCCCTCCACTTT
.	few	TRBV12-3/TRBV12-4	TRBJ2-7	CASSLLLGEQYF	TGTGCCAGCAGTTTATTGCTGGGGGAGCAGTACTTC
TRBD2	many	TRBV12-3/TRBV12-4	TRBJ2-2	CASSALAGDTGELFF	TGTGCCAGCAGTGCACTAGCGGGGGACACCGGGGAGCTGTTTTTT
.	.	TRBV4-3	TRBJ2-1	CASSQSRQAFSYNEQFF	TGCGCCAGCAGCCAATCCAGACAGGCTTTCTCCTACAATGAGCAGTTCTTC
TRBD1	.	TRBV5-1	TRBJ1-6	CASSPGQGSNSPLHF	TGCGCCAGCAGCCCCGGACAGGGGAGTAATTCACCCCTCCACTTT
TRBD2	.	TRBV5-5	TRBJ2-3	CASSLAGGSTDTQYF	TGTGCCAGCAGCTTAGCGGGGGGCAGCACAGATACGCAGTATTTT
TRBD1	few	TRBV10-3	TRBJ1-1	CAISDTRGTVNTEAFF	TGTGCCATCAGCGATACCCGTGGGACAGTGAACACTGAAGCTTTCTTT
.	few	TRBV7-2	TRBJ2-2	CASSLVLANTGELFF	TGTGCCAGCAGCTTAGTTCTAGCGAACACCGGGGAGCTGTTTTTT
.	many	TRBV7-2	TRBJ2-7	CASSLGVRVHEQYF	TGTGCCAGCAGCTTAGGGGTCAGGGTCCACGAGCAGTACTTC